The present TCR beta chain was sequenced within a study of cytomegalovirus exposure and HLA in healthy donors. Across the study: Membership in the Caucasian-associated ancestry cluster was found for 81% of 300 to 500 genotyped donors.

Study results and caveats: In an earlier analysis, most TCR beta V segments were productive about 87% or about 30% of the time. Per a later analysis, 15,000 to 20,000 TCR beta sequences showed association with HLA alleles at 0.05 false discovery rate. Sequence variants that were highly shared formed a cluster that was likely a sequencing artifact.

It was with 60 Vbeta and 13 Jbeta primers that the PCR ran. Produced via immunoSEQ multiplex PCR; TCRdb's table is partial and in-frame only. The sample has 60,000 or so clones, over 75% seen once. Of note for this clone: What it binds is not known.

This CDR3 is built from 16 residues. CDR1 SGHRS and CDR2 YFSETQ come from the germline V gene. The V and J ends lost 1 base and 8 bases, in that order; junction bases with no gene match: 12. This chain links TRBV5-1 with TRBJ2-1, with 7 nucleotides matching TRBD1. The origin of this receptor is a female donor in good health and CMV-seronegative. The material sequenced was PBMCs. The CDR3 nucleotides are TGCGCCAGCAGCTTGCTCCCGGGACAGCTCCGCGATGAGCAGTTCTTC. Translated, it gives CASSLLPGQLRDEQFF.